These T cell receptor beta chains were read from a single sample in a study of neoadjuvant anti-PD-1 for oral cavity cancer. The protocol was immunoSEQ multiplex PCR, while the TCRdb copy is restricted to in-frame clones and leaves out a portion. The repertoire has 7,000 or so clones, around 40% of them found once; the top ten carry roughly 25%. The sequencing used tumor tissue, collected before nivolumab (anti-PD-1) treatment. The receptors derive from a person aged 35 to 85 with oral cavity squamous cell carcinoma. Both conserved end residues are part of each CDR3. The D gene is left open where the match is weak. The listing skips clone size in some rows; elsewhere it reads once, few, many or a size class.

>.|.|TRBV11-3|TRBJ2-5|14
TGTGCCAGCAGCTTAGGGGTGTCTGTCGAGACCCAGTACTTC
CASSLGVSVETQYF
>.|.|TRBV6-5|TRBJ2-3|15
TGTGCCAGCAGCCTGACGGCGGGGAGCACAGATACGCAGTATTTT
CASSLTAGSTDTQYF
>.|medium-sized|TRBV4-3|TRBJ1-1|14
TGCGCCAGCAGCCAAGATCGGGGAGGAACTGAAGCTTTCTTT
CASSQDRGGTEAFF
>.|.|TRBV18|TRBJ2-3|14
TGTGCCAGCTCTCTTGGATCAGGGACGGATACGCAGTATTTT
CASSLGSGTDTQYF
>.|medium-sized|TRBV18|TRBJ1-1|17
TGTGCCAGCTCACCATCCAAGACTTATTGGGTGAGCACTGAAGCTTTCTTT
CASSPSKTYWVSTEAFF
>.|.|TRBV9|TRBJ1-6|16
TGTGCCAGCAGCGCAGACAGGAACTATTATAATTCACCCCTCCACTTT
CASSADRNYYNSPLHF
>.|.|TRBV10-3|TRBJ2-7|11
TGTGCCATCAGTGAGAACTACGAGCAGTACTTC
CAISENYEQYF
>.|.|TRBV19|TRBJ2-3|13
TGTGCCAGTTCAGGCAGGGGCACAGATACGCAGTATTTT
CASSGRGTDTQYF
>.|.|TRBV5-6|TRBJ2-2|14
TGTGCCAGCAGCCTAGGAGGTAACGCCGGGGAGCTGTTTTTT
CASSLGGNAGELFF
>TRBD1|.|TRBV9|TRBJ1-2|14
TGTGCCAGCAGCGTAGCCACAGGGGGCACTGGCTACACCTTC
CASSVATGGTGYTF
>.|.|TRBV5-1|TRBJ2-1|11
TGCGCCAGCAGCCGGGAGAATGAGCAGTTCTTC
CASSRENEQFF
>.|medium-sized|TRBV4-3|TRBJ2-3|16
TGCGCCAGCAGCCAAGGTTCCAGGGGGCGGGGGGATACGCAGTATTTT
CASSQGSRGRGDTQYF
>TRBD2|.|TRBV6-1|TRBJ2-4|17
TGTGCCAGCAGTGAAGCAGCGGGGGAGACGGCCAAAAACATTCAGTACTTC
CASSEAAGETAKNIQYF
>TRBD1|.|TRBV7-9|TRBJ2-7|14
TGTGCCAGCAGCTCGTTACAGGGGATCAGCGAGCAGTACTTC
CASSSLQGISEQYF
>.|.|TRBV7-2|TRBJ2-7|14
TGTGCCAGCAGCTTAGGACCCGTTCGGGGCGAGCAGTACTTC
CASSLGPVRGEQYF
>TRBD1|few|TRBV7-9|TRBJ2-1|14
TGTGCCAGCAGCTCCGGGACAGCGGACAATGAGCAGTTCTTC
CASSSGTADNEQFF
>TRBD2|.|TRBV10-3|TRBJ2-3|15
TGTGCCATCAGTGGACTAGCGGGGGACACAGATACGCAGTATTTT
CAISGLAGDTDTQYF
>.|medium-sized|TRBV19|TRBJ1-5|15
TGTGCCAGTAGTAGACAGGACTATAGCAATCAGCCCCAGCATTTT
CASSRQDYSNQPQHF
>.|.|TRBV6-1|TRBJ1-1|12
TGTGCCAGCAGTACAGGGTTCACTGAAGCTTTCTTT
CASSTGFTEAFF
>TRBD1|few|TRBV6-5|TRBJ2-3|13
TGTGCCAGCAGTAACACAGGGGCAGATACGCAGTATTTT
CASSNTGADTQYF
>TRBD2|once|TRBV19|TRBJ2-3|15
TGTGCCAGTAGTATGGCGGGGGGGGGCACAGATACGCAGTATTTT
CASSMAGGGTDTQYF
>.|medium-sized|TRBV10-3|TRBJ1-2|16
TGTGCCATCAGTGAAAGGCCAGGGCGCCTAAACTATGGCTACACCTTC
CAISERPGRLNYGYTF
>TRBD1|.|TRBV19|TRBJ2-1|17
TGTGCCAGTAGTATAAGAAGGGGCCAGGGGGTGCGGGATGAGCAGTTCTTC
CASSIRRGQGVRDEQFF
>.|.|TRBV13|TRBJ2-3|16
TGTGCCAGCAGCTTTAGCGGTGAAACTAGCACAGATACGCAGTATTTT
CASSFSGETSTDTQYF
>.|.|TRBV7-7|TRBJ2-5|15
TGTGCCAGCAGCTTAGGGGCAACTAGTAAAGAGACCCAGTACTTC
CASSLGATSKETQYF
>.|.|TRBV7-2|TRBJ2-5|15
TGTGCCAGCAGCTTAGCCGGGCAGTCCCAAGAGACCCAGTACTTC
CASSLAGQSQETQYF
>.|.|TRBV28|TRBJ1-2|15
TGTGCCAGCAGTTCGACCCCGGACCGTTCCGGAGTGTTTACCTTC
CASSSTPDRSGVFTF
>.|few|TRBV7-2|TRBJ2-7|15
TGTGCCAGCAGCTTAGCGCGCGGGGGCCGCAACGAGCAGTACTTC
CASSLARGGRNEQYF
>.|.|TRBV5-4|TRBJ2-1|17
TGTGCCAGCAGCTCGAGGGCGGGGATGGGCTCCTACAATGAGCAGTTCTTC
CASSSRAGMGSYNEQFF
>.|.|TRBV4-3|TRBJ2-5|13
TGCGCCAGCAGCCCCGCCATTCGGGAGACCCAGTACTTC
CASSPAIRETQYF
>.|.|TRBV7-8|TRBJ1-6|12
TGTGCCAGCAGCTGGGATAATTCACCCCTCCACTTT
CASSWDNSPLHF
>.|.|TRBV14|TRBJ1-4|14
TGTGCCAGCAGCCATGGGACGGTGAATGAAAAACTGTTTTTT
CASSHGTVNEKLFF
>TRBD1|.|TRBV19|TRBJ1-3|19
TGTGCCAGTAGTGCCACCGGGACAGGATTTGCCGGCTCTGGAAACACCATATATTTT
CASSATGTGFAGSGNTIYF
>.|few|TRBV2|TRBJ2-1|15
TGTGCCAGCAGTGAAAGGTCACAAGGGCTAGGGGGGCAGTTCTTC
CASSERSQGLGGQFF
>TRBD1|few|TRBV7-3|TRBJ2-3|16
TGTGCCAGCAGCCCTACGACAGGGTCGGGCACAGATACGCAGTATTTT
CASSPTTGSGTDTQYF
>.|.|TRBV7-2|TRBJ1-1|14
TGTGCCAGCAGCCCGCCCTCCAAGAACACTGAAGCTTTCTTT
CASSPPSKNTEAFF
>.|.|TRBV5-8|TRBJ2-7|11
TGTGCCAGCAGCTTGGGTTACGAGCAGTACTTC
CASSLGYEQYF
>TRBD2|.|TRBV5-4|TRBJ2-5|15
TGTGCCAGCAGCCGCTACCGGGGGGAACAAGAGACCCAGTACTTC
CASSRYRGEQETQYF
>.|few|TRBV5-5|TRBJ2-3|14
TGTGCCAGCAGCTGGGGGGTGGCCACAGATACGCAGTATTTT
CASSWGVATDTQYF
>.|.|TRBV5-1|TRBJ1-4|15
TGCGCCAGCAGCCTGGACGGGCGTAATTACGAAAAACTGTTTTTT
CASSLDGRNYEKLFF
>TRBD1|few|TRBV4-3|TRBJ2-1|16
TGCGCCAGCAGCCAAGATGGGGGACAGGGGGCTGGTGAGCAGTTCTTC
CASSQDGGQGAGEQFF
>.|.|TRBV23-1|TRBJ1-2|13
TGCGCCAGCTTACGGGGAGATAGCTATGGCTACACCTTC
CASLRGDSYGYTF
>TRBD1|.|TRBV7-3|TRBJ1-2|16
TGTGCCAGCAGCTTAAACCCCGCGACAGGGGGAAATGGCTACACCTTC
CASSLNPATGGNGYTF
>TRBD1|.|TRBV28|TRBJ1-1|15
TGTGCCAGCACCTTAATGACAGGGATGAACACTGGAGCTTTCTTT
CASTLMTGMNTGAFF
>.|few|TRBV2|TRBJ1-2|13
TGTGCCAGCAGTGTGGCAGCTAACTATGGCTACACCTTC
CASSVAANYGYTF
>.|few|TRBV19|TRBJ1-3|12
TGTGCCAGTAGTATTGTTGGAAACACCATATATTTT
CASSIVGNTIYF
>.|.|TRBV9|TRBJ2-5|12
TGTGCCAGCAGCGTAGGTTCCCGGGCCCAGTACTTC
CASSVGSRAQYF
>.|few|TRBV2|TRBJ1-5|14
TGTGCCAGCAGTGAAGAGGCGGGACATCAGCCCCAGCATTTT
CASSEEAGHQPQHF
>TRBD1|few|TRBV2|TRBJ1-6|13
TGTGCCAGCTGGGACAGGGTTAATTCACCCCTCCACTTT
CASWDRVNSPLHF
>.|medium-sized|TRBV10-2|TRBJ1-2|12
TGCGCCAGCAGTGAAGGGGTCCATGGCTACACCTTC
CASSEGVHGYTF
>TRBD1|.|TRBV30|TRBJ1-2|13
TGTGCCCGGCGGGACAGGGGGACTTATGGCTACACCTTC
CARRDRGTYGYTF
>.|.|TRBV7-6|TRBJ2-3|16
TGTGCCAGCAGCTTAGTGCGCGTGGGGTTGGGAGATACGCAGTATTTT
CASSLVRVGLGDTQYF